A selection of T cell receptor beta chains follows, all from one sample in a study of cytomegalovirus exposure and HLA in healthy donors. Clones were read by immunoSEQ multiplex PCR, and TCRdb kept only the in-frame ones, dropping some. The repertoire has about 98,000 clones, under 85% of them found once; the top ten carry approximately 9.9%. Sequenced: PBMCs. Source of these receptors: a man aged 18-30 years in good health and CMV-seropositive. Each CDR3 is given with its conserved first and last residue. The order of the fields is D gene, clone size, V gene, J gene, CDR3 DNA, CDR3 protein. A D gene is named only where the DNA matches it firmly. Rows may omit the clone size; those that give it use once, few, many or a size class.

D gene: TRBD1
clone size: -
V gene: TRBV27
J gene: TRBJ2-5
CDR3 DNA: TGTGCCAGCAGTCTATTTCGCTCGGGGACAGGGCAACAAGAGACCCAGTACTTC
CDR3 protein: CASSLFRSGTGQQETQYF

D gene: TRBD2
clone size: few
V gene: TRBV7-2
J gene: TRBJ2-7
CDR3 DNA: TGTGCCAGCAGCTTTAGACTAGCGGGGGGGCACGACTACGAGCAGTACTTC
CDR3 protein: CASSFRLAGGHDYEQYF

D gene: TRBD1
clone size: -
V gene: TRBV10-3
J gene: TRBJ1-4
CDR3 DNA: TGTGCCATCAGGAAGGACAGGGTAGAAAAACTGTTTTTT
CDR3 protein: CAIRKDRVEKLFF

D gene: TRBD1
clone size: -
V gene: TRBV6-5
J gene: TRBJ2-3
CDR3 DNA: TGTGCCAGCAGCGATGACCGGGACAGGGAATATTTT
CDR3 protein: CASSDDRDREYF

D gene: -
clone size: -
V gene: TRBV9
J gene: TRBJ2-3
CDR3 DNA: TGTGCCAGCAGCGTAGGTGGCCAGGGGTTGGATACGCAGTATTTT
CDR3 protein: CASSVGGQGLDTQYF

D gene: TRBD2
clone size: few
V gene: TRBV4-2
J gene: TRBJ2-7
CDR3 DNA: TGTGCCAGCAGCCAAGGGTTAGCGGGGGGGCATTATAGCTCCTACGAGCAGTACTTC
CDR3 protein: CASSQGLAGGHYSSYEQYF

D gene: TRBD2
clone size: -
V gene: TRBV4-1
J gene: TRBJ2-1
CDR3 DNA: TGCGCCAGCAGCCAACATCCTAAGCGGGGGGGGGTAAATGAGCAGTTCTTC
CDR3 protein: CASSQHPKRGGVNEQFF

D gene: TRBD1
clone size: -
V gene: TRBV11-2
J gene: TRBJ1-2
CDR3 DNA: TGTGCCAGCAGCTTGGTATCCCGGGACAGCTTCTATGGCTACACCTTC
CDR3 protein: CASSLVSRDSFYGYTF

D gene: -
clone size: few
V gene: TRBV5-4
J gene: TRBJ2-3
CDR3 DNA: TGTGCCAGCAGCCGGAGCGTTTCCGCAGATACGCAGTATTTT
CDR3 protein: CASSRSVSADTQYF

D gene: -
clone size: -
V gene: TRBV6-4
J gene: TRBJ2-3
CDR3 DNA: TGTGCCAGCAGTCGCGGGGAAAGCACAGATACGCAGTATTTT
CDR3 protein: CASSRGESTDTQYF

D gene: -
clone size: -
V gene: TRBV7-9
J gene: TRBJ2-5
CDR3 DNA: TGTGCCAGCAGCTTTTCAGGCCAGACCCAGTACTTC
CDR3 protein: CASSFSGQTQYF

D gene: TRBD1
clone size: -
V gene: TRBV9
J gene: TRBJ1-1
CDR3 DNA: TGTGCCAGCAGCGTTAAAGACAGGGGGGACACTGAAGCTTTCTTT
CDR3 protein: CASSVKDRGDTEAFF

D gene: -
clone size: few
V gene: TRBV5-1
J gene: TRBJ2-7
CDR3 DNA: TGCGCCAGCAGCTTGGTATTCGGGGCCTACGAGCAGTACTTC
CDR3 protein: CASSLVFGAYEQYF

D gene: -
clone size: -
V gene: TRBV7-3
J gene: TRBJ2-3
CDR3 DNA: TGTGCCAGCAGTGAATGGGCTCGCACAGATACGCAGTATTTT
CDR3 protein: CASSEWARTDTQYF

D gene: TRBD2
clone size: once
V gene: TRBV7-9
J gene: TRBJ2-3
CDR3 DNA: TGTGCCAGCAGCTACTATGAGCTAGCGGGTACGCAGTATTTT
CDR3 protein: CASSYYELAGTQYF

D gene: -
clone size: -
V gene: TRBV28
J gene: TRBJ1-1
CDR3 DNA: TGTGCCAGCAGTTTCGACACTGAAGCTTTCTTT
CDR3 protein: CASSFDTEAFF

D gene: TRBD2
clone size: -
V gene: TRBV6-1
J gene: TRBJ2-3
CDR3 DNA: TGTGCCAGCAGTGCACTAGCGGGGGGGACAGATACGCAGTATTTT
CDR3 protein: CASSALAGGTDTQYF

D gene: TRBD1
clone size: -
V gene: TRBV5-1
J gene: TRBJ1-1
CDR3 DNA: TGCGCCAGCAGCTTTTGGACAGGGGAATTTACTGAAGCTTTCTTT
CDR3 protein: CASSFWTGEFTEAFF

D gene: TRBD1
clone size: -
V gene: TRBV19
J gene: TRBJ2-7
CDR3 DNA: TGTGCCAGTAGTATCCATACAGGGGGAACCTACGAGCAGTACTTC
CDR3 protein: CASSIHTGGTYEQYF

D gene: -
clone size: -
V gene: TRBV6-1
J gene: TRBJ1-2
CDR3 DNA: TGTGCCAGCAGATCGACAGGAAACTATGGCTACACCTTC
CDR3 protein: CASRSTGNYGYTF

D gene: -
clone size: -
V gene: TRBV28
J gene: TRBJ2-2
CDR3 DNA: TGTGCCAGCCTGGTAGGAGGGTGGAACACCGGGGAGCTGTTTTTT
CDR3 protein: CASLVGGWNTGELFF

D gene: TRBD1
clone size: -
V gene: TRBV15
J gene: TRBJ1-3
CDR3 DNA: TGTGCCACCGGGGACAGGAACTCTGGAAACACCATATATTTT
CDR3 protein: CATGDRNSGNTIYF

D gene: -
clone size: -
V gene: TRBV6-1
J gene: TRBJ2-1
CDR3 DNA: TGTGCCAGCAGTGCGCGAGGAGTCAGCAATGAGCAGTTCTTC
CDR3 protein: CASSARGVSNEQFF

D gene: TRBD2
clone size: -
V gene: TRBV5-1
J gene: TRBJ2-7
CDR3 DNA: TGCGCCAGCAGCTTGACCGGGACTAGCGGAAACGAGCAGTACTTC
CDR3 protein: CASSLTGTSGNEQYF

D gene: -
clone size: few
V gene: TRBV9
J gene: TRBJ1-2
CDR3 DNA: TGTGCCAGCAGCGTGTCGGGGGGAGGTGGCTACACCTTC
CDR3 protein: CASSVSGGGGYTF

D gene: -
clone size: -
V gene: TRBV30
J gene: TRBJ2-5
CDR3 DNA: TGTGCCTGGTGTCAGGGCATAGGCCAAGAGACCCAGTACTTC
CDR3 protein: CAWCQGIGQETQYF

D gene: TRBD1
clone size: -
V gene: TRBV5-4
J gene: TRBJ2-7
CDR3 DNA: TGTGCCAGCAGCTGGCTACCGGACAGGCCCTACGAGCAGTACTTC
CDR3 protein: CASSWLPDRPYEQYF

D gene: TRBD1
clone size: few
V gene: TRBV5-1
J gene: TRBJ1-3
CDR3 DNA: TGCGCCAGCAGATCACTGGGGGACAGCAGCTCTGGAAACACCATATATTTT
CDR3 protein: CASRSLGDSSSGNTIYF

D gene: -
clone size: -
V gene: TRBV7-2
J gene: TRBJ1-2
CDR3 DNA: TGTGCCAGCAGCTTAGGGTCCCCCCTAGCCGTCTATGGCTACACCTTC
CDR3 protein: CASSLGSPLAVYGYTF

D gene: -
clone size: few
V gene: TRBV6-1
J gene: TRBJ1-1
CDR3 DNA: TGTGCCAGCAGTGGCAACAGCCTGAACACTGAAGCTTTCTTT
CDR3 protein: CASSGNSLNTEAFF

D gene: TRBD1
clone size: -
V gene: TRBV10-3
J gene: TRBJ2-5
CDR3 DNA: TGTGCCATCTCGGGACAGGGTCAAGAGACCCAGTACTTC
CDR3 protein: CAISGQGQETQYF

D gene: -
clone size: -
V gene: TRBV5-4
J gene: TRBJ1-6
CDR3 DNA: TGTGCCAGCAGCTTGGAGAGGTCCGAAATCTCACCCCTCCACTTT
CDR3 protein: CASSLERSEISPLHF